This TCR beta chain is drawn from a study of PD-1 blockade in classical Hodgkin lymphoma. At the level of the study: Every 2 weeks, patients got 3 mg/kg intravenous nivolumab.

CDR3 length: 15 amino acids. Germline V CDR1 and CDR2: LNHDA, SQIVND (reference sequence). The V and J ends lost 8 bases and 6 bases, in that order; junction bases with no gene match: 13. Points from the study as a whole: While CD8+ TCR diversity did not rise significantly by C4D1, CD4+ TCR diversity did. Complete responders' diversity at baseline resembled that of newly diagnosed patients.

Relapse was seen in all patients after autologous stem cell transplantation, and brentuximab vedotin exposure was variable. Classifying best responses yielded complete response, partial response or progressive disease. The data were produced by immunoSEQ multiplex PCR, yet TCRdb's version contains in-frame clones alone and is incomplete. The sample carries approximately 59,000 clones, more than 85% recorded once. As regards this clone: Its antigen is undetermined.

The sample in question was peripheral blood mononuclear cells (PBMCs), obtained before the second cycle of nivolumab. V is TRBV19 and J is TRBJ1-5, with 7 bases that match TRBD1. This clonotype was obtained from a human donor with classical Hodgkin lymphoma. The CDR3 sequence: CASLPYEGAVQPQHF. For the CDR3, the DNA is TGTGCCAGTCTCCCCTATGAGGGGGCGGTTCAGCCCCAGCATTTT.